This T cell receptor (beta chain) was captured by sequencing in a study of cytomegalovirus exposure and HLA in healthy donors. PCR employed 60 Vbeta and 13 Jbeta primers. Methods used by the authors: About 10 million shared chains were among around 80 million unique TCR beta chains counted in a later analysis. Profiling relied on immunoSEQ multiplex PCR, and the TCRdb table lists in-frame clones only, not all of them. For V, J and clone size, that table is used; D and trimming come from the DNA. The sample shows around 140,000 clones, just under 75% of them seen only once. CDR3 length: 14 residues. Germline V gene lookup returns CDR1 SGHDT and CDR2 YYEEEE. V lost 4 bases and J lost 9; bases outside the gene matches: 9.

This sequence joins TRBV5-6 and TRBJ1-3; 8 bases are shared with TRBD1. Sequenced sample: PBMCs. This sequence was found in a young woman in good health and CMV-seronegative. Here the CDR3 reads CASSTRTGLGTIYF. The CDR3 DNA reads as TGTGCCAGCAGCACTCGGACAGGGTTGGGCACCATATATTTT.